The 4 T cell receptor beta chains below come from one sample, sequenced in a study of T cells in localized non-small cell lung cancer. The data were produced by immunoSEQ multiplex PCR, yet TCRdb's version contains in-frame clones alone and is incomplete. The sample contains 45,000 to 50,000 clones, about 88% of which appear only once. The specimen comprised PBMCs, sampled before any cancer treatment. The receptors come from a man between 40 and 70 years old with stage II lung adenocarcinoma.

V is TRBV29-1 and J is TRBJ2-1; 13 nucleotides match TRBD2. The CDR3 is 17 amino acids. The V gene end was trimmed by 3 bases and the J gene end by 0 bases; junction bases not matched to a gene: 5. Germline CDR1 reads SQVTM; CDR2 reads ANQGSEA. The CDR3 region is CSVDLGLAGSSYNEQFF. CDR3 in DNA: TGCAGCGTTGATTTGGGACTAGCGGGGAGCTCCTACAATGAGCAGTTCTTC.

This clone appeared a single time. V usage is TRBV6-5 and J usage is TRBJ2-1; TRBD1 agrees at 7 bases. Losses at the gene ends were 0 bases for V and 4 bases for J; bases not matched to a gene: 3. Germline V gene sequence: CDR1 MNHEY, CDR2 SVGAGI. The CDR3 spans 15 residues. Here the CDR3 DNA reads TGTGCCAGCAGTTACTCGCGACAGGGTTACAATGAGCAGTTCTTC. Translation gives CASSYSRQGYNEQFF.

This clone turned up a few times. Other DNA sequences in the same sample also yield this CDR3. The chain links TRBV6-5 to TRBJ1-2; 7 bases line up with TRBD1. V lost 6 bases to trimming and J lost 8 bases; unmatched junction nucleotides: 6. Germline CDR1 MNHEY, CDR2 SVGAGI. CDR3 length equals 12 residues. The CDR3 is CASSRTGDGYTF. CDR3 nucleotide sequence: TGTGCCAGCAGCCGCACAGGGGACGGCTACACCTTC.

J is TRBJ2-1 and V is TRBV7-3; D is unclear. The CDR3 loop spans 15 amino acids. Per the germline V gene, CDR1 is SGHTA and CDR2 is FQGTGA. V was cut by 2 bases and J by 5 bases, with 13 bases left in between. This CDR3 reads CASSLSLSPNNEQFF. CDR3 bases: TGTGCCAGCAGCTTATCCCTCTCTCCTAACAATGAGCAGTTCTTC.